Presented here are 26 T cell receptor beta chains from one specimen sequenced in a study of blood T cell repertoires in COVID-19. TCRdb's copy holds only in-frame clones and misses some; the assay was immunoSEQ multiplex PCR. Here the sample spans 99,000 or so clones, over 75% being singletons. Specimen: peripheral blood. Source of these receptors: a man in his forties or fifties with acute or convalescent COVID-19.

J is TRBJ2-2 and V is TRBV2; TRBD2 aligns across 11 bases. After removal of 7 bases from V and 2 bases from J, the junction contained 3 bases not matched to a gene. From germline, CDR1 is SNHLY and CDR2 FYNNEI. The CDR3 is made up of 15 amino acids. The CDR3 nucleotides are TGTGCCAGCACCGGGACTAGCGGAAACACCGGGGAGCTGTTTTTT. Encoded protein: CASTGTSGNTGELFF.

The chain links TRBV24-1 to TRBJ1-1; the D is unclear. Deletions cut 9 bases from V and 1 base from J, with 20 bases between. Looked up from germline, CDR1 is KGHDR and CDR2 is SFDVKD. The length of the CDR3 is 16 residues. CDR3 sequence reads: CATGQIYETPNTEAFF. The CDR3 coding sequence is TGTGCCACCGGGCAGATCTATGAAACCCCGAACACTGAAGCTTTCTTT.

This chain links TRBV19 with TRBJ1-1, with 9 bases aligning to TRBD1. Germline V gene lookup returns CDR1 LNHDA and CDR2 SQIVND (reference sequence). J gave up 1 base and V 3 bases, and 6 bases lay outside the gene matches. There are 16 residues in the CDR3. CDR3 in DNA: TGTGCCAGTAGTATGGTGAGGACAGGGGAGAACACTGAAGCTTTCTTT. Its protein is CASSMVRTGENTEAFF.

This chain links TRBV10-1 with TRBJ2-5; 7 bases are shared with TRBD1. The CDR3 runs to 14 residues. Trimming at V came to 5 bases and at J to 4 bases, leaving 7 bases not matched to a gene. From germline, CDR1 is WNHNN and CDR2 SYGVQD (reference sequence). Here the CDR3 DNA reads TGCGCCAGCAGTCCAGTGACAGGGCCAGAGACCCAGTACTTC. This sequence encodes CASSPVTGPETQYF.

CDR3 amino acids: CASSVGSVSNQPQHF. CDR3 sequence (DNA): TGTGCCAGCAGCGTAGGTTCAGTTAGCAATCAGCCCCAGCATTTT. V gene TRBV9 combines with J gene TRBJ1-5; D remains unclear. Germline V gene sequence: CDR1 SGDLS, CDR2 YYNGEE. Trimming pared 0 bases from V and 0 bases from J, leaving 7 bases between. The CDR3 covers 15 residues.

The gene calls are TRBV13 and TRBJ2-7; maybe TRBD2 (6 bases). The V end lost 4 bases, the J end lost 6 bases, and 16 bases lay between the germline ends. The V gene's germline CDR1 is PRHDT and CDR2 FYEKMQ (reference sequence). This CDR3 is 14 amino acids long. As DNA, the CDR3 is TGTGCCAGCAGCTACTGGGGCGGGATGGGCGAGCAGTACTTC. Protein product: CASSYWGGMGEQYF.

The chain couples TRBV7-3 to TRBJ2-2, with D possibly being TRBD1 (5 bases). Trimming removed 1 base from V and 5 bases from J, with 8 bases in between. Looked up from germline, CDR1 is SGHTA and CDR2 is FQGTGA. The CDR3 runs to 14 residues. In DNA form, the CDR3 reads TGTGCCAGCAGCTTAAATAGGGGTACCGGGGAGCTGTTTTTT. This sequence encodes CASSLNRGTGELFF.

This chain links TRBV27 with TRBJ2-2; 11 bases fit TRBD2. J lost 5 bases, V lost 7 bases, and 15 bases had no gene match. This CDR3 has 18 residues. CDR1 and CDR2 from the germline V gene are MNHEY and SMNVEV (reference sequence). The CDR3 bases are TGTGCCAGCACCCCGCGAGGGCTAGCGGGGGGTTGGACCGGGGAGCTGTTTTTT. It translates to CASTPRGLAGGWTGELFF.

The V call is TRBV28, the J call TRBJ2-5, with TRBD2 matching 11 bases. The CDR3 extends over 16 amino acids. Trimming at V came to 6 bases and at J to 4 bases, leaving 10 bases not matched to a gene. Germline V gene data show CDR1 as MDHEN and CDR2 as SYDVKM. Written as DNA, the CDR3 is TGTGCCAGCAGAAACTTACTAGCGGGAGTTAGAGAGACCCAGTACTTC. Translation: CASRNLLAGVRETQYF.

The J gene is TRBJ2-1, the V gene TRBV19; 13 bases fit TRBD2. The CDR3 is 16 residues long. Trimming cost V 5 bases and J 7 bases; bases outside gene matches: 8. From germline, CDR1 is LNHDA and CDR2 SQIVND (reference sequence). The CDR3 spells CASSARTSGSYNEQFF. DNA for the CDR3: TGTGCCAGTAGTGCTCGGACTAGCGGGAGTTATAATGAGCAGTTCTTC.

The chain couples TRBV2 to TRBJ1-2; no firm D call. This CDR3 contains 13 residues. The ends were cut back, 5 bases at V and 5 bases at J, with 12 bases in the middle. Germline CDR1 SNHLY, CDR2 FYNNEI. The CDR3 spells CASSPTREYGYTF. CDR3 bases: TGTGCCAGCAGTCCGACGCGGGAATATGGCTACACCTTC.

This chain links TRBV7-3 with TRBJ2-1; 12 nucleotides line up with TRBD2. This CDR3 has 15 residues. The germline V gene encodes CDR1 SGHTA and CDR2 FQGTGA. J was trimmed by 4 bases and V by 5 bases; bases with no gene match: 3. The CDR3: CASSLGTSGYNEQFF. CDR3 DNA sequence: TGTGCCAGCAGCCTCGGGACTAGCGGGTACAATGAGCAGTTCTTC.

In this sample, this clone turned up once. The rearrangement joins TRBV2 to TRBJ2-7, with 8 bases aligning to TRBD2. Trimming cost V 6 bases and J 7 bases; bases outside gene matches: 8. Germline V gene data show CDR1 as SNHLY and CDR2 as FYNNEI. The CDR3 runs to 13 residues. The CDR3 protein is CASSGGVVLEQYF. CDR3 sequence (DNA): TGTGCCAGCAGCGGGGGGGTGGTCTTGGAGCAGTACTTC.

The J gene is TRBJ1-4, the V gene TRBV19; perhaps TRBD1 as D (5 bases). Germline V gene data show CDR1 as LNHDA and CDR2 as SQIVND (reference sequence). There are 12 residues in the CDR3. The germline V and J ends were trimmed by 4 bases and 8 bases, with 8 bases remaining between them. For the CDR3, the DNA is TGTGCCAGTAGTAGGACACGGGAAAAACTGTTTTTT. Protein product: CASSRTREKLFF.

This clone was counted once. This CDR3 reads CAAGRAVTGELFF. In DNA, the CDR3 is TGTGCCGCAGGGAGGGCAGTAACCGGGGAGCTGTTTTTT. The rearrangement joins TRBV6-5 to TRBJ2-2; 7 bases are shared with TRBD2. This CDR3 region has 13 residues. Germline trimming cut 11 bases from V and 5 bases from J; bases unmatched to any gene: 8. Germline CDR1 MNHEY, CDR2 SVGAGI.

The rearrangement joins TRBV2 to TRBJ2-1; D gene unclear. The length of the CDR3 is 12 residues. In germline, CDR1 is SNHLY, CDR2 FYNNEI. Trimming left V 5 bases short and J 3 bases short, with 5 bases between. The CDR3, as DNA: TGTGCCAGCAGTAACAACTACAATGAGCAGTTCTTC. Amino acid sequence: CASSNNYNEQFF.

The V gene is TRBV24-1, the J gene TRBJ2-3, with D possibly TRBD2 on 6 matching bases. V lost 3 bases to trimming and J lost 9 bases, with 9 bases between them. This CDR3 contains 12 residues. Germline V gives CDR1 KGHDR, CDR2 SFDVKD. The DNA of the CDR3 is TGTGCCACCAGTGATCCGGGAGACACGCAGTATTTT. Translated, it gives CATSDPGDTQYF.

The chain links TRBV5-1 to TRBJ2-7; TRBD2 agrees at 8 bases. CDR3 size: 15 residues. Germline V gene sequence: CDR1 SGHRS, CDR2 YFSETQ. The junction had 5 bases not matched to a gene; V was cut back by 0 bases and J by 3 bases. CDR3: CASSLAGGAFYEQYF. The CDR3 bases are TGCGCCAGCAGCTTGGCGGGGGGGGCCTTCTACGAGCAGTACTTC. The entire variable domain, with the rest obtained from reference TRBV5-1 and TRBJ2-7, is as follows: KAGVTQTPRYLIKTRGQQVTLSCSPISGHRSVSWYQQTPGQGLQFLFEYFSETQRNKGNFPGRFSGRQFSNSRSEMNVSTLELGDSALYLCASSLAGGAFYEQYFGPGTRLTVT.

This chain uses TRBV12-5 with TRBJ1-1; 7 bases line up with TRBD1. The CDR3 consists of 17 residues. V was pared by 0 bases and J by 5 bases, with 12 bases of the junction left unmatched. Germline V gives CDR1 LGHNT, CDR2 FRNRAP. Here the CDR3 reads CASGLVGAGGGSTEAFF. The CDR3 nucleotides read TGTGCTAGTGGTTTGGTAGGGGCAGGGGGAGGAAGTACTGAAGCTTTCTTT.

The genes are TRBV10-3 and TRBJ2-1; perhaps TRBD1 as D (5 bases). The germline V gene encodes CDR1 ENHRY and CDR2 SYGVKD. The length of the CDR3 is 13 residues. V was clipped by 2 bases and J by 10 bases, with 12 bases between them. DNA of the CDR3: TGTGCCATCAGTGAGCCCCCAAGGACAGAGCAGTTCTTC. It encodes CAISEPPRTEQFF.

V usage is TRBV19 and J usage is TRBJ1-5, with TRBD1 matching 8 bases. CDR1 is LNHDA, CDR2 SQIVND, per germline (reference sequence). Germline trimming cut 6 bases from V and 6 bases from J; bases unmatched to any gene: 7. CDR3 length equals 14 residues. The CDR3 protein is CASRRTGKGQPQHF. CDR3 nucleotides: TGTGCCAGTAGAAGGACAGGGAAAGGTCAGCCCCAGCATTTT.

This chain connects TRBV2 to TRBJ2-3; 9 bases line up with TRBD2. CDR3 length: 14 residues. Trimming cost V 7 bases and J 0 bases; bases outside gene matches: 2. Germline lookup yields CDR1 SNHLY and CDR2 FYNNEI. CDR3 DNA: TGTGCCAGCAAGACTAGCGGAAGCACAGATACGCAGTATTTT. Amino acids: CASKTSGSTDTQYF.

The chain joins TRBV11-2 to TRBJ1-6, with TRBD1 matching 10 bases. Germline CDR1 is SGHAT and CDR2 is FQNNGV. V shed 5 bases and J 7 bases; nucleotides not matched to a gene: 8. The CDR3 consists of 16 residues. CDR3 nucleotide sequence: TGTGCCAGCAGCCCCCTTAGGACAGGGGGGAATTCACCCCTCCACTTT. It is translated as CASSPLRTGGNSPLHF.

This clone was seen a handful of times. V is TRBV7-9 and J is TRBJ1-2; 8 bases line up with TRBD1. V lost 11 bases to trimming and J lost 2 bases; unmatched junction nucleotides: 7. This CDR3 is built from 13 residues. Looked up from germline, CDR1 is SEHNR and CDR2 is FQNEAQ (reference sequence). The CDR3: CAGQGVGNYGYTF. DNA for the CDR3: TGTGCCGGACAGGGTGTGGGGAACTATGGCTACACCTTC.

As for this clone: The junction and the germline gene differ at one end; a read error may be behind it. V usage is TRBV7-7 and J usage is TRBJ2-1; D might be TRBD1 (6 bases). The germline CDR1 and CDR2 sequences are SSHAT and FNYEAQ (reference sequence). CDR3 length: 15 amino acids. The CDR3 DNA reads as TGTGCTAGCAGCTTGAGGGGACACCAATTCAATGAGCAGTTCTTC. Translating it yields CASSLRGHQFNEQFF.

V is TRBV7-9 and J is TRBJ1-2, with D tentatively TRBD1 (6 bases). Germline V gene lookup returns CDR1 SEHNR and CDR2 FQNEAQ (reference sequence). There are 13 residues in the CDR3. Trimming left V 5 bases short and J 8 bases short, with 15 bases between. The CDR3 sequence: CASSLEGGQGYTF. In DNA form, the CDR3 reads TGTGCCAGCAGCCTCGAGGGGGGGCAGGGCTACACCTTC.